The source of this T cell receptor (beta chain) is a study of T cells after somatic rescue of genetic block. Data came from immunoSEQ multiplex PCR; TCRdb stores just in-frame clones and leaves some out. The data show about 120,000 clones, about 89% seen once. The CDR3 runs 15 residues. The trim removed 5 bases at V and 8 bases at J, leaving 11 bases unmatched. Germline V gene sequence: CDR1 MNHEY, CDR2 SVGAGI. The material sequenced was peripheral blood mononuclear cells (PBMCs). The V and J genes are TRBV6-5 and TRBJ1-2, with 10 bases that match TRBD1. The TCR sequence derives from a woman younger than 30. The CDR3 region is CASSTATGGLQGYTF. The CDR3 DNA is TGTGCCAGCAGTACCGCGACAGGGGGCTTGCAGGGCTACACCTTC.